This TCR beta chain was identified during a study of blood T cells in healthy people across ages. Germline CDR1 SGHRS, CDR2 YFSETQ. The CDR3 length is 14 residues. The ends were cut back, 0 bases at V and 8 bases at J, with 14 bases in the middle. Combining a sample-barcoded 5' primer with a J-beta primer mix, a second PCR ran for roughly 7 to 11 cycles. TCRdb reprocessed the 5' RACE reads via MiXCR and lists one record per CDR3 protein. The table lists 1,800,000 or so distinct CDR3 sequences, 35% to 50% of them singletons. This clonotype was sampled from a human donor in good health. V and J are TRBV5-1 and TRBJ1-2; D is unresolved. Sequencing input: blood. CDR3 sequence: CASSLDPPGEGYTF. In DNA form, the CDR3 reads TGCGCCAGCAGCTTGGATCCTCCGGGAGAGGGCTACACCTTC.